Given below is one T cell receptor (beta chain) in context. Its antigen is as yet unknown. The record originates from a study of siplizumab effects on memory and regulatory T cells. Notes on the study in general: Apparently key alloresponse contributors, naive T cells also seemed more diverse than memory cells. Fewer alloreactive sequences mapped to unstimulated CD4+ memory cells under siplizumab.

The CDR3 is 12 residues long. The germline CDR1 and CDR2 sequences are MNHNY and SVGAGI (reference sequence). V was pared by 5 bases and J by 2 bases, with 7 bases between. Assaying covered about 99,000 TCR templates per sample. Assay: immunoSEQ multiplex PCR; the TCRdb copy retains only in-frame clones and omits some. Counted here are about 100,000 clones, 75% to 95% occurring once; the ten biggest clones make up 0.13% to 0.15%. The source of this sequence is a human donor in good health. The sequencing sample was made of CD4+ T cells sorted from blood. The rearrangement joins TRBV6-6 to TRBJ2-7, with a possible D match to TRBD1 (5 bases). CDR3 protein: CASSGHTYEQYF. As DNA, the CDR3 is TGTGCCAGCAGTGGACATACCTACGAGCAGTACTTC.